This T cell receptor beta chain was captured by sequencing in a study of T-cell reconstitution after alpha-beta-depleted transplantation in children. Using unique molecular identifiers, the investigators prepared the TCRbeta library. From the PCR reads, TCRdb called clonotypes with MiXCR, one entry per CDR3 protein. This sample has 490,000 or so distinct CDR3 sequences, with around 12% found just once. This clonotype has ten or more counts. This TCR derives from a human donor who donated a stem cell graft to a child with combined immunodeficiency. Sequencing used PBMCs from the stem cell graft donor, obtained from the stem cell graft.

The CDR3 spells CASSASGGGTYNEQFF. The CDR3 bases are TGTGCCAGCAGTGCTAGCGGGGGGGGGACCTACAATGAGCAGTTCTTC. The chain combines TRBV12-3 or TRBV12-4 with TRBJ2-1; TRBD2 aligns across 12 bases. The CDR3 is 16 amino acids. V lost 5 bases, J lost 2 bases, and 4 bases stayed unmatched.